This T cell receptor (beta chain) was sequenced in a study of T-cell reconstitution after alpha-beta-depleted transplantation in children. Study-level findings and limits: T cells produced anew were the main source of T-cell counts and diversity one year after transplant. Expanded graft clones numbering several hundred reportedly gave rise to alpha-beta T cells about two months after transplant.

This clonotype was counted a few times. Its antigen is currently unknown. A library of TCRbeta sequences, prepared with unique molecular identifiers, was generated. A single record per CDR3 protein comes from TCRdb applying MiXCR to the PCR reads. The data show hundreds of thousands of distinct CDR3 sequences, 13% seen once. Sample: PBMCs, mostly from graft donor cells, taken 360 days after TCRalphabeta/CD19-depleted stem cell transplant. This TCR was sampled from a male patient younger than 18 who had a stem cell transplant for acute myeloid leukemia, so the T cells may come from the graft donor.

DNA for the CDR3: TGTGCCAGCCGAGACAGGGCTGGAAACACCATATATTTT. This gives the protein CASRDRAGNTIYF. This chain links TRBV2 with TRBJ1-3; 7 bases agree with TRBD1. The trim removed 8 bases at V and 2 bases at J, leaving 3 bases unmatched. This CDR3 region has 13 residues. CDR1 and CDR2 from the germline V gene are SNHLY and FYNNEI.